The 7 T cell receptor beta chains below were found in one sample sequenced in a study of a mutant IDH1 vaccine in newly diagnosed glioma. Time point specified: week 47, end of study. Doses of 300 ug of mutant IDH1 20-mer peptide were given with topical imiquimod. These receptors' targets are unknown. Profiled with immunoSEQ multiplex PCR; TCRdb holds only in-frame clones, not every one. The sample gives more than 50,000 clones, about two thirds of which show up once; around 4.8% is in the top ten. Sequences were derived from peripheral blood mononuclear cells (PBMCs), sampled from a glioma patient whose treatment included an IDH1 peptide vaccine. The receptors derive from a middle-aged man with glioma. Some clones in this sample may be carry-over from other donors' samples.

This chain uses TRBV2 with TRBJ2-7, with 7 bases lining up with TRBD1. The trim removed 6 bases at V and 6 bases at J, leaving 8 bases unmatched. The CDR3 is made up of 13 amino acids. Germline V gene lookup returns CDR1 SNHLY and CDR2 FYNNEI. The CDR3: CASRQGTAGEQYF. For the CDR3, the DNA is TGTGCCAGCAGACAAGGGACAGCCGGCGAGCAGTACTTC.

The CDR3 DNA is TGTGCCAGCAGCGTAGGTGGGACTAATGAAAAACTGTTTTTT. Its translation: CASSVGGTNEKLFF. This rearrangement joins TRBV9 to TRBJ1-4; D is unresolved. The CDR3 loop spans 14 amino acids. Trimming removed 0 bases from V and 2 bases from J, with 5 bases in between. CDR1 SGDLS and CDR2 YYNGEE come from the germline V gene.

The rearrangement joins TRBV19 to TRBJ2-7, with 9 bases fitting TRBD1. Looked up from germline, CDR1 is LNHDA and CDR2 is SQIVND (reference sequence). CDR3 length: 15 amino acids. Trimming took 1 base from V and 5 from J; bases not matched to a gene: 6. In nucleotides, the CDR3 is TGTGCCAGTAGTATAGCCCGGGACAGGGACCACGAGCAGTACTTC. Translation: CASSIARDRDHEQYF.

In DNA, the CDR3 is TGTGCCAGCAGCTTTGAACAGGGGAGAGGCTACACCTTC. The encoded protein is CASSFEQGRGYTF. The genes are TRBV7-9 and TRBJ1-2, with 7 bases matching TRBD1. This CDR3 has 13 amino acids. The germline V gene has CDR1 SEHNR and CDR2 FQNEAQ (reference sequence). V was clipped by 3 bases and J by 8 bases; unmatched bases: 6.

This chain joins TRBV6-5 and TRBJ1-1; D gene unclear. V was cut by 3 bases and J by 6 bases, with 14 bases left in between. The CDR3 consists of 14 residues. Germline lookup yields CDR1 MNHEY and CDR2 SVGAGI. The CDR3 region is CASSYGLGSPEAFF. In DNA form, the CDR3 reads TGTGCCAGCAGTTATGGCCTGGGGAGTCCTGAAGCTTTCTTT.

The chain couples TRBV5-6 to TRBJ2-1, with D possibly matching TRBD2 (5 bases). Trimming removed 4 bases at V and 9 bases at J, with 11 bases between. The CDR3 spans 12 residues. Germline CDR1 SGHDT, CDR2 YYEEEE. The CDR3 sequence: CASSPGSGEQFF. DNA for the CDR3: TGTGCCAGCAGCCCGGGGAGCGGTGAGCAGTTCTTC.

The chain couples TRBV4-1 to TRBJ1-5; D is undetermined. The germline V gene encodes CDR1 MGHRA and CDR2 YSYEKL. The CDR3 has 17 amino acids. V was clipped by 0 bases and J by 2 bases, with 14 bases between them. This CDR3 reads CASSQDGGRVGNQPQHF. The CDR3 DNA reads as TGCGCCAGCAGCCAAGATGGTGGGAGGGTTGGCAATCAGCCCCAGCATTTT.